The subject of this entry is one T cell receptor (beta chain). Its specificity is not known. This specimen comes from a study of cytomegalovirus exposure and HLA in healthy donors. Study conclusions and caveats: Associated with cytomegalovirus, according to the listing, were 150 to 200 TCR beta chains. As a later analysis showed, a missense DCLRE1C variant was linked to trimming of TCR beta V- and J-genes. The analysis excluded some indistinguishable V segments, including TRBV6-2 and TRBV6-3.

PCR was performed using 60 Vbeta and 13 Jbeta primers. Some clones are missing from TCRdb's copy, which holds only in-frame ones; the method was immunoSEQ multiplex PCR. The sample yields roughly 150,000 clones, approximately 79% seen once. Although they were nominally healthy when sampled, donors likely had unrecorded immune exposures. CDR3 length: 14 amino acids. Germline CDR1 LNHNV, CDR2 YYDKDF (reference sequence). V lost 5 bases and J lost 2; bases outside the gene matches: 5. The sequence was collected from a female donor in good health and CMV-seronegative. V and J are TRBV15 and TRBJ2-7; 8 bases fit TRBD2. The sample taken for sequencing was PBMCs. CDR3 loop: CATSPSGPTYEQYF. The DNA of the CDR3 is TGTGCCACCAGCCCTAGCGGGCCAACCTACGAGCAGTACTTC.